The 28 T cell receptor beta chains presented below share a single source sample, sequenced in a study. In TCRdb, the 5' RACE reads were re-called with MiXCR into one record per CDR3 protein. Of over 25,000 distinct CDR3 sequences in the sample, roughly a quarter are singletons; the top ten hold less than 2.5%. The sorted Tregs were CD4+CD25+CD127-/low cells. Material for sequencing was tumor-infiltrating Tregs sorted from the breast tumor. The source of these receptors is a female donor with breast cancer.

The gene calls are TRBV5-8 and TRBJ2-1; 7 nucleotides match TRBD2. Germline CDR1 reads SGHTS; CDR2 reads YDEGEE. The ends lost 0 bases at V and 8 bases at J; junction bases unmatched: 8. This CDR3 is built from 15 residues. For the CDR3, the DNA is TGTGCCAGCAGCTTGGCGCGGGAGATTTTGGATGAGCAGTTCTTC. Protein product: CASSLAREILDEQFF.

For this clonotype: The CDR3 end shows no conserved phenylalanine or tryptophan, and so a read error is likely. This chain uses TRBV6-1 with TRBJ2-1; 8 nucleotides align to TRBD1. Germline-derived CDR1 and CDR2 are MNHNS and SASEGT. This CDR3 has 17 residues. The V gene end was trimmed by 6 bases and the J gene end by 8 bases; junction bases not matched to a gene: 18. The CDR3, as DNA: TGTGCCAGCAGCGCCACGACCGGGACAGGAACCTCCTATGAGCAGTTCCTC. It codes for CASSATTGTGTSYEQFL.

This clonotype is labeled medium-sized (0.01 to 0.1%). The chain is built from TRBV6-5 and TRBJ1-5; no reliable D call. With 6 bases removed from V and 3 bases from J, the gap between germline ends came to 12 bases. The CDR3 has 14 amino acids. CDR1 is MNHEY, CDR2 SVGAGI, per germline. CDR3 nucleotides: TGTGCCAGCAGCAAGGACGGAAACAATCAGCCCCAGCATTTT. Protein sequence: CASSKDGNNQPQHF.

This clonotype is labeled medium-sized (0.01 to 0.1%). The chain joins TRBV20-1 to TRBJ2-3, with TRBD2 matching 14 bases. V lost 4 bases, J lost 7 bases, and 10 bases stayed unmatched. Germline loops: CDR1 DFQATT, CDR2 SNEGSKA (reference sequence). CDR3 length: 16 amino acids. This CDR3 is CSATPTSGRAFNTQYF. CDR3 nucleotide sequence: TGCAGTGCTACCCCGACTAGCGGGAGGGCCTTTAATACGCAGTATTTT.

This clonotype occurred a few times. V gene TRBV30 combines with J gene TRBJ1-3; 8 bases are a match to TRBD1. CDR3 length equals 15 residues. Germline loops: CDR1 GTSNPN, CDR2 SVGIG (reference sequence). With 3 bases clipped from V and 0 bases from J, the junction kept 4 bases outside the gene matches. CDR3 protein: CAWRGQALSGNTIYF. The CDR3 region has the DNA TGTGCCTGGAGGGGACAGGCCCTCTCTGGAAACACCATATATTTT.

Concerning this clonotype itself: A clone one base away is much larger, so this may be a read error. This chain links TRBV4-1 with TRBJ2-1; a weak D match, TRBD1 (5 bases). Between the trimmed V and J ends, which lost 1 base and 3 bases, there was a span of 19 bases. The CDR3 covers 18 residues. Germline V CDR1 and CDR2: MGHRA, YSYEKL. The CDR3 region is CASSQGKGHEADYNEQFF. The CDR3 nucleotides are TGCGCCAGCAGCCAAGGAAAGGGGCACGAGGCCGACTACAATGAGCAGTTCTTC.

This clonotype has at least ten counts. The chain joins TRBV10-3 to TRBJ2-7; the D gene is possibly TRBD2 (5 bases). The V gene lost 4 bases and the J gene lost 7 bases, with 17 bases spanning the gap. CDR3 size: 14 residues. Germline V lookup: CDR1 ENHRY, CDR2 SYGVKD. CDR3: CAISGEISLREQYF. In nucleotides, the CDR3 is TGTGCCATCAGTGGGGAGATATCCCTGAGAGAGCAGTACTTC.

This clonotype was picked up many times. The chain uses TRBV3-1 and TRBJ1-5; D gene unclear. V was trimmed by 3 bases and J by 4 bases, leaving 4 bases between them. The CDR3 consists of 12 residues. CDR1 LGHDT and CDR2 YNNKEL come from the germline V gene (reference sequence). DNA for the CDR3: TGTGCCAGCAGCCAGGGAAATCAGCCCCAGCATTTT. This encodes CASSQGNQPQHF.

The chain combines TRBV5-1 with TRBJ2-3, with 8 bases that match TRBD1. Germline V gene sequence: CDR1 SGHRS, CDR2 YFSETQ. V lost 4 bases and J lost 1; bases outside the gene matches: 8. CDR3 length: 16 amino acids. The CDR3 is CASSTGETGGTDTQYF. The CDR3 coding sequence is TGCGCCAGCAGCACAGGAGAGACAGGGGGCACAGATACGCAGTATTTT.

On this clonotype: Here the CDR3 omits its conserved ending phenylalanine or tryptophan, so a read error is the likely source. The chain recombines TRBV12-3 or TRBV12-4 with TRBJ1-1; no definite D call. The CDR3 totals 14 residues. This CDR3 reads CASSPRPKNTGAFL. The CDR3 nucleotides are TGTGCCAGCAGTCCGCGTCCCAAGAACACTGGAGCTTTCCTT.

The V call is TRBV5-1, the J call TRBJ2-7; TRBD2 matches 9 bases. There are 15 residues in the CDR3. After removal of 0 bases from V and 3 bases from J, the junction contained 4 bases not matched to a gene. Germline V gene lookup returns CDR1 SGHRS and CDR2 YFSETQ. CDR3 DNA: TGCGCCAGCAGCTTGGGATTAGCGGGAGACTACGAGCAGTACTTC. Residues: CASSLGLAGDYEQYF.

This clonotype was counted many times. This sequence joins TRBV6-6 and TRBJ1-5; D is possibly TRBD1 (5 bases). CDR1 MNHNY and CDR2 SVGAGI come from the germline V gene (reference sequence). This CDR3 contains 16 residues. The V gene lost 8 bases and the J gene lost 4 bases, with 21 bases spanning the gap. The CDR3 loop is CASGIGMGLQNQPQHF. CDR3 DNA: TGTGCCAGCGGAATAGGTATGGGACTTCAAAATCAGCCCCAGCATTTT.

This clonotype was seen a few times. The gene calls are TRBV7-6 and TRBJ2-2, with D unclear. Per germline, CDR1 SGHVS and CDR2 FNYEAQ. Trimming took 0 bases from V and 7 from J, leaving 6 bases between them. This CDR3 is 13 amino acids long. The CDR3 coding sequence is TGTGCCAGCAGCTTAGCGGCTTTCGGGGAGCTGTTTTTT. As protein: CASSLAAFGELFF.

Worth noting for this clonotype: A much larger clone is a single base away; this may be a read error. V usage is TRBV12-3 or TRBV12-4 and J usage is TRBJ2-7, with D possibly matching TRBD1 (7 bases). The CDR3 runs 15 residues. The CDR3 is CASSHPGQSDYERYF. CDR3 DNA: TGTGCCAGCAGTCACCCGGGACAGTCGGACTACGAGCGGTACTTC.

This clonotype was counted ten times or more. V and J are TRBV19 and TRBJ2-1; no definite D call. V dropped 5 bases and J dropped 6 bases, with 11 bases sitting between them. The CDR3 loop spans 13 amino acids. Per germline, CDR1 LNHDA and CDR2 SQIVND (reference sequence). CDR3 sequence: CASSEVGSNEQFF. In DNA, the CDR3 is TGTGCCAGTAGTGAGGTGGGGTCCAATGAGCAGTTCTTC.

Remarks on this clonotype: A single base separates this from a much larger clone, so it may be a read error. The chain links TRBV7-2 to TRBJ1-5, with 7 bases that match TRBD1. CDR3 length equals 14 residues. Germline V CDR1 and CDR2: SGHTA, FQGNSA. The CDR3 DNA reads as TGTGCCGGCAGCTCGGGACAGCCGAATCAGCCCCAGCATTTT. This codes for CAGSSGQPNQPQHF.

Regarding this clonotype: Since a much larger clone is just one base distant, this may be a read error. The chain has TRBV5-1 and TRBJ1-2; the D is unclear. CDR3 length: 13 residues. Germline lookup yields CDR1 SGHRS and CDR2 YFSETQ. V was clipped by 3 bases and J by 8 bases, with 14 bases between them. The CDR3 spells CASSSLESGGYTF. The DNA of the CDR3 is TGCGCCAGCAGCTCGCTCGAATCAGGCGGCTACACCTTC.

This clonotype came up a few times. This chain connects TRBV6-5 to TRBJ1-5, with D uncertain. The V end was cut by 5 bases, the J end by 0 bases, with 11 bases between. CDR1 and CDR2 (germline): MNHEY, SVGAGI. CDR3 length: 15 amino acids. The CDR3 coding sequence is TGTGCCAGCAGTCCTATTGGGGATAGCAATCAGCCCCAGCATTTT. Protein sequence: CASSPIGDSNQPQHF.

This clonotype showed up just a few times. V and J are TRBV10-1 and TRBJ1-1; no definite D call. CDR3 length: 13 residues. The germline V and J ends were trimmed by 6 bases and 4 bases, with 12 bases remaining between them. CDR1 is WNHNN, CDR2 SYGVQD, per germline (reference sequence). CDR3 protein: CASRQNPSTEAFF. In nucleotides, the CDR3 is TGCGCCAGCAGACAGAATCCGAGCACTGAAGCTTTCTTT.

This clonotype came up many times. J is TRBJ2-1 and V is TRBV6-1; D unclear. The CDR3 consists of 17 residues. Germline values: CDR1 MNHNS, CDR2 SASEGT. V lost 1 base, J lost 0 bases, and 13 bases lay in between. CDR3 residues: CASSEDAWSSSYNEQFF. CDR3 DNA sequence: TGTGCCAGCAGTGAAGATGCATGGTCTTCCTCCTACAATGAGCAGTTCTTC.

A note on this clonotype: Being one base from a much bigger clone, this may be a read error. Lacking the conserved final phenylalanine or tryptophan, this CDR3 likely reflects a read error. The chain has TRBV6-1 and TRBJ2-1; 10 positions match TRBD2. The CDR3 is made up of 16 amino acids. The germline gives CDR1 MNHNS, CDR2 SASEGT. With V trimmed by 4 bases and J by 9 bases, 12 bases remained unmatched. The CDR3 sequence: CASSGPSSGRAAEQFL. The CDR3 bases are TGTGCCAGCAGTGGCCCATCCAGCGGGAGGGCCGCTGAGCAGTTCCTC.

With respect to this clonotype: A much larger clone differs from this one at a single base, so this may be a read error. This chain links TRBV25-1 with TRBJ1-1; the D gene is possibly TRBD1 (5 bases). CDR3 length: 14 amino acids. Germline V gives CDR1 MGHDK, CDR2 SYGVNS. Trimming removed 2 bases from V and 4 bases from J, with 11 bases in between. CDR3 protein: CASSEARASTEAFF. The CDR3 bases are TGTGCCAGCAGTGAAGCCAGGGCTAGCACTGAAGCTTTCTTT.

Notes on this clonotype: This sequence may be a read error, since a much larger clone differs from it by one base. V usage is TRBV20-1 and J usage is TRBJ1-5; D gene uncertain. Trimming removed 6 bases from V and 3 bases from J, with 12 bases in between. CDR3 size: 13 residues. The germline V gene has CDR1 DFQATT and CDR2 SNEGSKA (reference sequence). The CDR3 DNA sequence: TGCAGTGCAAACAGAGAAGACAATCAGCCCCAGCATTTT. This codes for CSANREDNQPQHF.

This clonotype showed up many times. This sequence joins TRBV6-5 and TRBJ1-5; 7 bases agree with TRBD1. After removal of 5 bases from V and 7 bases from J, the junction contained 8 bases not matched to a gene. The CDR3 extends over 14 amino acids. From germline, CDR1 is MNHEY and CDR2 SVGAGI. The CDR3 DNA reads TGTGCCAGCAGTCCAGACAGGGAGGGGCAGCCCCAGCATTTT. Protein product: CASSPDREGQPQHF.

This clonotype has a handful of counts. V usage is TRBV2 and J usage is TRBJ1-4, with 7 positions matching TRBD1. Germline values: CDR1 SNHLY, CDR2 FYNNEI. This CDR3 spans 15 amino acids. V shed 7 bases, J shed 6 bases, and the junction held 11 bases outside the gene matches. CDR3 nucleotides: TGTGCCAGCACCCAGAATACCCAGGGGGATGAAAAACTGTTTTTT. Encoded protein: CASTQNTQGDEKLFF.

V is TRBV6-6 and J is TRBJ2-5; TRBD2 aligns across 10 bases. With 0 bases clipped from V and 5 bases from J, the junction kept 6 bases outside the gene matches. CDR1 MNHNY and CDR2 SVGAGI come from the germline V gene (reference sequence). The CDR3 runs to 16 residues. The CDR3 loop is CASSYSKSGRGETQYF. The CDR3 DNA reads as TGTGCCAGCAGTTACTCCAAAAGCGGGAGGGGGGAGACCCAGTACTTC.

In its sample, this clonotype was seen many times. The chain carries TRBV20-1 and TRBJ2-3, with D perhaps TRBD1 (5 bases). The germline V and J ends were trimmed by 3 bases and 0 bases, with 10 bases remaining between them. Germline V CDR1 and CDR2: DFQATT, SNEGSKA (reference sequence). The CDR3 length is 14 residues. The CDR3 protein is CSASLRVSTDTQYF. CDR3 DNA: TGCAGTGCTAGTCTCAGGGTTAGCACAGATACGCAGTATTTT.

This clonotype was found many times. This chain uses TRBV5-5 with TRBJ2-1; tentative D call: TRBD2 (6 bases). Germline loops: CDR1 SGHKS, CDR2 YYEKEE (reference sequence). The CDR3 totals 14 residues. V was pared by 2 bases and J by 4 bases, with 10 bases between. CDR3 coding DNA: TGTGCCAGCAGCTTTGGCGGGAAATACAATGAGCAGTTCTTC. Its translation is CASSFGGKYNEQFF.